This T cell receptor (beta chain) derives from a study of cytomegalovirus exposure and HLA in healthy donors. A remark on this clone: Its target is not known.

Study outcomes and limitations: Looking again later, the authors saw that most CMV-associated TCR beta chains seemed HLA-restricted.

Germline-derived CDR1 and CDR2 are MNHEY and SVGAGI. The length of the CDR3 is 15 residues. Germline trimming cut 6 bases from V and 3 bases from J; bases unmatched to any gene: 8. The primer mix had 60 Vbeta and 13 Jbeta primers. Method: immunoSEQ multiplex PCR; TCRdb's copy keeps in-frame clones and lacks some. The sample holds fewer than 250,000 clones; roughly 80% are singletons and the top ten take 15% to 19%. The sequence came from a man aged 40-49 years in good health and CMV-seronegative. Sequencing input: PBMCs. V and J are TRBV6-5 and TRBJ2-7; 10 positions match TRBD2. CDR3: CASSSWLAGDYEQYF. The DNA for the CDR3 is TGTGCCAGCAGCTCTTGGCTAGCGGGAGACTACGAGCAGTACTTC.